This T cell receptor (beta chain) was found in a study of blood T cell repertoires in COVID-19. Study information: COVID-19 samples collected from the United States, Italy and Spain covered acute and convalescent phases. Sources were T cells, B-cell-depleted T cells, or PBMCs; the material itself was cDNA or gDNA.

In the original processing: How many nucleated cells were present was estimated from reference gene primer amplification. Sequenced by immunoSEQ multiplex PCR; TCRdb stores in-frame clones only, minus some. The V and J calls and clone size were taken over from that table, and D and trimming were inferred from the DNA. This sample has 120,000 to 150,000 clones; 75% to 85% occur once, and the top ten carry roughly 7.9%. The receptor comes from a woman between 45 and 60 years old in a cohort sampled during active or convalescent COVID-19. Sequencing input: peripheral blood.

The CDR3 spells CASSVAAGGREKLFF. The DNA for the CDR3 is TGTGCCAGCAGCGTAGCTGCAGGGGGGAGGGAAAAACTGTTTTTT. The rearrangement links TRBV9 to TRBJ1-4; 7 bases agree with TRBD1. The length of the CDR3 is 15 residues. Germline CDR1 SGDLS, CDR2 YYNGEE. J lost 8 bases, V lost 0 bases, and 7 bases had no gene match.